This record covers a single TCR beta chain. Its antigen is currently unknown. The repertoire was sequenced with immunoSEQ multiplex PCR; TCRdb's copy has only in-frame clones and lacks some. This sample has 350,000 to 450,000 clones, with 89% found just once. The data derive from a study of Ad26.COV2.S vaccination and SARS-CoV-2 variants. Study-level background: The donor was enrolled in the Ad26.COV2.S arm of the COV1001 trial. The study's findings and limits: Breadth, reportedly substantial, characterized the spike-specific CD8+ and CD4+ T cell responses after vaccination.

CDR1 and CDR2 from the germline V gene are LGHNA and YNFKEQ. The CDR3 spans 15 residues. Trimming removed 4 bases from V and 5 bases from J, with 16 bases in between. Stated treatment: around 19 received Ad26.COV2.S at low or high dose, single or two shots; five or six received placebo; per-sample allocation not given. Day 63 after the first injection of vaccine or placebo was the sampling time. J is TRBJ2-3 and V is TRBV4-2, with a tentative D call TRBD2 (6 bases). The clonotype originates from a person aged 18 to 65 who received the Ad26.COV2.S COVID-19 vaccine or a placebo. Material: peripheral blood, obtained in a trial of Ad26.COV2.S vaccine versus placebo. The CDR3 DNA follows: TGTGCCAGCAGCCCTCGAGTGGGGCGGGAAGATACGCAGTATTTT. Translated: CASSPRVGREDTQYF.